The 2 T cell receptor beta chains in this list originate from one sample, sequenced in a study of T-cell reconstitution after alpha-beta-depleted transplantation in children. Molecular barcoding with unique molecular identifiers was used for the TCRbeta library. TCRdb redid the calling of the PCR reads with MiXCR, one entry per CDR3 protein. The data show around 370,000 distinct CDR3 sequences, 10% to 13% seen once. Material: PBMCs from the stem cell graft donor, obtained from the stem cell graft. Receptor source: a human donor who donated a stem cell graft to a child with acute lymphoblastic leukemia.

In this sample, this clonotype turned up a few times. The CDR3 reads CASKPSWFGSSYEQYF. The CDR3, as DNA: TGTGCCAGCAAACCTTCTTGGTTCGGGAGCTCCTACGAGCAGTACTTC. The J gene is TRBJ2-7, the V gene TRBV11-2; D may be TRBD2 (6 bases). The CDR3 is made up of 16 amino acids. Germline lookup yields CDR1 SGHAT and CDR2 FQNNGV. Trimming took off 7 bases at V and 0 bases at J, with 19 bases between the two ends.

The genes are TRBV5-1 and TRBJ2-1, with TRBD2 identical over 7 bases. The germline CDR1 and CDR2 sequences are SGHRS and YFSETQ. J gave up 6 bases and V 4 bases, and 16 bases lay outside the gene matches. This CDR3 contains 17 residues. CDR3 sequence (DNA): TGCGCCAGCAGCATGGTTGAGACTAGCCTGGCTGGCAATGAGCAGTTCTTC. This codes for CASSMVETSLAGNEQFF.